This T cell receptor (beta chain) was captured by sequencing in a study of identical twins. Study conclusions and caveats: For out-of-frame alpha sequences shared by twins, low generation probability was in excess.

With V trimmed by 3 bases and J by 5 bases, 21 bases remained unmatched. CDR3 length: 18 amino acids. Germline V lookup: CDR1 SQVTM, CDR2 ANQGSEA. Template switching (which added a universal primer site) was used, and cDNA carried unique molecular identifiers. TCRdb reprocessed the 5' RACE reads via MiXCR and lists one record per CDR3 protein. The sample includes about 150,000 distinct CDR3 sequences, around 3.5% of them seen just once. This clonotype was observed a handful of times. Its antigen is not identified. Every sampled donor was Caucasian and healthy. Sequencing was performed on memory T cells sorted from blood. The chain employs TRBV29-1 and TRBJ1-2; 7 bases are a match to TRBD1. The TCR was taken from a man aged 18 to 30 in good health. The CDR3 protein is CSVDQWGQSEGRRYGYTF. The CDR3 nucleotides are TGCAGCGTTGACCAATGGGGACAGTCCGAGGGAAGGAGGTATGGCTACACCTTC.